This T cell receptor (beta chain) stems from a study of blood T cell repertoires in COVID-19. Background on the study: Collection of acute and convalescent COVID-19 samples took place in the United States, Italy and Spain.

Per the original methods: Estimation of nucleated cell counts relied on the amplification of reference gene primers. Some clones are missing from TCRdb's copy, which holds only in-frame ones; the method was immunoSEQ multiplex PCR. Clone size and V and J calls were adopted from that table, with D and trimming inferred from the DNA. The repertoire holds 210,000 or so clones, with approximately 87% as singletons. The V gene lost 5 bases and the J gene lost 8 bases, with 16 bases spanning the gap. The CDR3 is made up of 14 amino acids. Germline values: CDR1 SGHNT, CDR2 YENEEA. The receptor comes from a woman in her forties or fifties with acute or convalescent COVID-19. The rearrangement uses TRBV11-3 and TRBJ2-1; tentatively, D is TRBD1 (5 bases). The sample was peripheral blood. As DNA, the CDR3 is TGTGCCAGCAGCGAATTAGGGGTAGCCCATGAGCAGTTCTTC. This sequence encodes CASSELGVAHEQFF.